This TCR beta chain emerged from a study of blood T cell repertoires in COVID-19. Study-wide context: The samples span acute and convalescent COVID-19 from the United States, Italy and Spain. In each case, the material was cDNA or gDNA derived from T cells, B-cell-depleted T cells, or PBMCs.

The CDR3 has 14 residues. V lost 1 base and J lost 8; bases outside the gene matches: 2. Germline V lookup: CDR1 GTSNPN, CDR2 SVGIG (reference sequence). Under the authors' procedure: The authors estimated nucleated cell counts from reference gene primer amplification. Clones were read by immunoSEQ multiplex PCR, and TCRdb kept only the in-frame ones, dropping some. The V and J calls and clone size were taken over from that table, and D and trimming were inferred from the DNA. In the table there are 95,000 to 150,000 clones, about 80% of which are singletons. This clonotype was sampled from a man aged 55-75 years with active or convalescent COVID-19. Sequenced sample: peripheral blood. The V call is TRBV30, the J call TRBJ1-6; 10 nucleotides match TRBD1. CDR3 loop: CAWSAGTGDSPLHF. CDR3 DNA sequence: TGTGCCTGGAGTGCTGGGACAGGGGATTCACCCCTCCACTTT.